The 17 T cell receptor beta chains below all came from one sample that was sequenced in a study of shared clonotypes between healthy human individuals (dated by TCRdb to the early 2020s). To prepare the library, the immunoSEQ multiplex PCR assay was applied. Not all clones reach the TCRdb copy of this immuneACCESS table, which keeps in-frame sequences only. Checked studies attribute under half of the gap to unresolved V genes and leave the rest unexplained. Present in this sample are over 2 million clones, about 95% of which were seen just once. The top ten clones comprise roughly 1% of the sample. CD8 naive samples were CD45RO-negative cells positively selected for CCR7, giving a CD45RA+CCR7+ population that excluded TemRA cells. The specimen sequenced was naive CD8+ T cells sorted from blood. In light of the paper, this sample's cell subset or site label describes: CD45RA+CCR7+. These receptors were collected from a man between 18 and 29 years old in good health.

V usage is TRBV4-3 and J usage is TRBJ2-3; D perhaps matches TRBD2 (6 bases). Trimming shortened V by 1 base and J by 0 bases, and 14 bases separated the two germline ends. Germline CDR1 reads LGHNA; CDR2 reads YSLEER. This CDR3 spans 17 amino acids. The CDR3, as DNA: TGCGCCAGCAGCCAAGTGCGGGAACTTACTAGCACAGATACGCAGTATTTT. Its protein is CASSQVRELTSTDTQYF.

Turning to this clone: Additional DNA sequences in this sample encode the identical CDR3. V is TRBV4-1 and J is TRBJ2-5; D is unclear. This CDR3 comprises 12 residues. V lost 1 base to trimming and J lost 4 bases, with 4 bases between them. The V gene's germline CDR1 is MGHRA and CDR2 YSYEKL. CDR3 region: CASSQVPETQYF. For the CDR3, the DNA is TGCGCCAGCAGCCAAGTACCAGAGACCCAGTACTTC.

This clone was seen once. The CDR3, as DNA: TGTGCTAGTGGTTTGGTACCCCGACCTAGCGGGAACCCCGACAATGAGCAGTTCTTC. Its protein is CASGLVPRPSGNPDNEQFF. The chain uses TRBV12-5 and TRBJ2-1, with 9 bases fitting TRBD2. Germline assignment: CDR1 LGHNT and CDR2 FRNRAP. V dropped 0 bases and J dropped 5; count of bases not matched to a gene: 14. The CDR3 runs 19 residues.

This chain links TRBV18 with TRBJ2-4; a possible D gene is TRBD1 (5 bases). CDR3 length: 17 amino acids. Germline V gene sequence: CDR1 KGHSH, CDR2 LQKENI. Trimming cost V 6 bases and J 0 bases, with 18 bases left between them. CDR3 DNA sequence: TGTGCCAGCTCCCAGGCGCAGGGTCTCCTAGCCAAAAACATTCAGTACTTC. It specifies CASSQAQGLLAKNIQYF. Full variable domain (rest looked up from reference TRBV18 and TRBJ2-4): NAGVMQNPRHLVRRRGQEARLRCSPMKGHSHVYWYRQLPEEGLKFMVYLQKENIIDESGMPKERFSAEFPKEGPSILRIQQVVRGDSAAYFCASSQAQGLLAKNIQYFGAGTRLSVL.

This clone was found once. This chain links TRBV15 with TRBJ1-6; maybe TRBD1 (5 bases). Trimming removed 3 bases from V and 8 bases from J, with 14 bases in between. Germline lookup yields CDR1 LNHNV and CDR2 YYDKDF (reference sequence). The CDR3 runs 15 residues. The CDR3 here is CATSSRSEGDSPLHF. CDR3 sequence (DNA): TGTGCCACCAGCAGTAGGTCCGAAGGGGATTCACCCCTCCACTTT.

This sequence joins TRBV28 and TRBJ1-2; TRBD1 aligns across 7 bases. CDR1 is MDHEN, CDR2 SYDVKM, per germline. V was pared by 7 bases and J by 2 bases, with 10 bases of the junction left unmatched. CDR3 size: 15 residues. CDR3 in DNA: TGTGCCAGCATTTATGGAGAGGGGGCAAACTATGGCTACACCTTC. It yields the protein CASIYGEGANYGYTF.

V and J are TRBV5-6 and TRBJ2-5; D is undetermined. This CDR3 is built from 14 residues. Germline V CDR1 and CDR2: SGHDT, YYEEEE. V lost 0 bases and J 4 bases, leaving 10 bases between the germline ends. CDR3 region: CASSLVTSVETQYF. CDR3 DNA sequence: TGTGCCAGCAGCTTGGTAACAAGTGTAGAGACCCAGTACTTC.

The chain joins TRBV7-9 to TRBJ1-1, with D hard to call. V was pared by 2 bases and J by 1 base, with 8 bases between. Germline V lookup: CDR1 SEHNR, CDR2 FQNEAQ (reference sequence). This CDR3 is 14 amino acids long. In DNA form, the CDR3 reads TGTGCCAGCAGCTTAATTTATGGGAACACTGAAGCTTTCTTT. Protein product: CASSLIYGNTEAFF.

The V gene is TRBV9, the J gene TRBJ2-1; D is possibly TRBD2 (5 bases). V gave up 4 bases and J gave up 8 bases, with 25 bases separating them. Germline values: CDR1 SGDLS, CDR2 YYNGEE. There are 17 residues in the CDR3. The CDR3 nucleotides read TGTGCCAGCAGCTCCCGAGGTCTAGCCGCCGTGCAGGATGAGCAGTTCTTC. Translating gives CASSSRGLAAVQDEQFF. The variable domain in full, with the rest retrieved from reference TRBV9 and TRBJ2-1, is DSGVTQTPKHLITATGQRVTLRCSPRSGDLSVYWYQQSLDQGLQFLIQYYNGEERAKGNILERFSAQQFPDLHSELNLSSLELGDSALYFCASSSRGLAAVQDEQFFGPGTRLTVL.

The rearrangement uses TRBV4-1 and TRBJ2-1; D is undetermined. This CDR3 region has 14 residues. Germline lookup yields CDR1 MGHRA and CDR2 YSYEKL. Trimming removed 0 bases from V and 5 bases from J, with 8 bases in between. The CDR3: CASSQERRDNEQFF. For the CDR3, the DNA is TGCGCCAGCAGCCAAGAACGTAGGGACAATGAGCAGTTCTTC.

This rearrangement joins TRBV14 to TRBJ2-7; tentatively, D is TRBD2 (5 bases). Germline CDR1 and CDR2: SGHDN and FVKESK. The CDR3 is made up of 14 amino acids. Trimming removed 1 base from V and 2 bases from J, with 9 bases in between. The CDR3 DNA sequence: TGTGCCAGCAGCCAAGGAGGGCCTACCTACGAGCAGTACTTC. Its protein product is CASSQGGPTYEQYF.

V and J are TRBV6-5 and TRBJ1-2; TRBD1 is a possible D gene (6 bases). CDR3 size: 14 residues. Germline values: CDR1 MNHEY, CDR2 SVGAGI. The V end lost 6 bases, the J end lost 4 bases, and 15 bases lay between the germline ends. The CDR3 coding sequence is TGTGCCAGCAGGCCAAGGGGGATTCGCTATGGCTACACCTTC. Encoded protein: CASRPRGIRYGYTF.

The J gene is TRBJ2-5, the V gene TRBV30, with 9 nucleotides matching TRBD1. Trimming cost V 3 bases and J 5 bases; bases outside gene matches: 7. In germline, CDR1 is GTSNPN, CDR2 SVGIG (reference sequence). The CDR3 runs 14 residues. CDR3 protein: CAWSLTGGQETQYF. CDR3 in DNA: TGTGCCTGGAGCCTAACAGGGGGCCAGGAGACCCAGTACTTC.

This chain uses TRBV9 with TRBJ2-7; 13 nucleotides match TRBD2. The CDR3 is made up of 15 amino acids. With V trimmed by 2 bases and J by 6 bases, 5 bases remained unmatched. Per germline, CDR1 SGDLS and CDR2 YYNGEE. This CDR3 reads CASSVGLAGMFEQYF. The CDR3 bases are TGTGCCAGCAGCGTGGGACTAGCGGGAATGTTCGAGCAGTACTTC.

This rearrangement joins TRBV6-4 to TRBJ2-6; TRBD1 matches 9 bases. Trimming cost V 0 bases and J 1 base; bases outside gene matches: 4. In germline, CDR1 is MRHNA, CDR2 SNTAGT. The CDR3 is 18 amino acids. The CDR3 region is CASSDSIQGASGANVLTF. In DNA form, the CDR3 reads TGTGCCAGCAGTGACTCGATACAGGGGGCATCTGGGGCCAACGTCCTGACTTTC.

The J gene is TRBJ2-7, the V gene TRBV9; possibly TRBD1 for D (6 bases). V lost 2 bases and J 2 bases, leaving 14 bases between the germline ends. Germline CDR1 and CDR2: SGDLS and YYNGEE. The CDR3 is 15 residues long. The CDR3: CASSVGDIGTYEQYF. CDR3 in DNA: TGTGCCAGCAGCGTCGGGGACATCGGGACCTACGAGCAGTACTTC. The whole variable domain, remainder taken from reference TRBV9 and TRBJ2-7, is DSGVTQTPKHLITATGQRVTLRCSPRSGDLSVYWYQQSLDQGLQFLIQYYNGEERAKGNILERFSAQQFPDLHSELNLSSLELGDSALYFCASSVGDIGTYEQYFGPGTRLTVT.

Note on this clone: The same CDR3 also results from other DNA sequences found in this sample. The rearrangement uses TRBV11-3 and TRBJ2-7; D perhaps matches TRBD2 (6 bases). The germline V gene has CDR1 SGHNT and CDR2 YENEEA. There are 13 residues in the CDR3. V was trimmed by 5 bases and J by 1 base, leaving 9 bases between them. The CDR3 loop reads CASSLGGSYEQYF. CDR3 DNA: TGTGCCAGCAGCCTAGGAGGGTCCTACGAGCAGTACTTC.